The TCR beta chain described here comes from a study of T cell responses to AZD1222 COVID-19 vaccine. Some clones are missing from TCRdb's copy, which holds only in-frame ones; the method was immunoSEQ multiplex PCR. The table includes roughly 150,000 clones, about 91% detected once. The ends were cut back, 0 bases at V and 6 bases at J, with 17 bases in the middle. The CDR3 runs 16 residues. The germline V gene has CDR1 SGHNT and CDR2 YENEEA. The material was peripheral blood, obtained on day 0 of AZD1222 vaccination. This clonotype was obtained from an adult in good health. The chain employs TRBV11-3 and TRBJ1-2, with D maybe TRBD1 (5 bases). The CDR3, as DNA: TGTGCCAGCAGCTTAGAGCAGGGAGGCCGGGATGATGGCTACACCTTC. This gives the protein CASSLEQGGRDDGYTF.